This note documents a single T cell receptor (beta chain) sequence. This sample stems from a study of CD8 T cells in Susac syndrome. This CDR3 comprises 14 residues. The germline CDR1 and CDR2 sequences are MDHEN and SYDVKM. Trimming cost V 3 bases and J 3 bases, with 10 bases left between them. Random hexamers were used to reverse transcribe the RNA input (about 0.5 to 1 ug). A multiplex approach, immunoSEQ multiplex PCR, amplified TCR beta CDR3 across 54 Vbeta and 13 Jbeta. TCRdb re-derived calls from the immunoSEQ multiplex PCR reads in MiXCR, one entry per CDR3 protein. The sample consists of about 140,000 distinct CDR3 sequences, nearly 95% of them appearing once. Controls were drawn from healthy donors and were matched for age and sex. The CD8+ and CD4+ T cells were negatively isolated, with the TEMRA cells enriched by FACS.

The sample comprised CD8+ T cells from PBMCs. This chain uses TRBV28 with TRBJ2-3; D call uncertain. The TCR originated in a human donor in good health. CDR3 DNA: TGTGCCAGCAGTTTGGGTGTGGGGACAGATACGCAGTATTTT. Translated, it gives CASSLGVGTDTQYF. The variable domain in full, with the rest retrieved from reference TRBV28 and TRBJ2-3, is DVKVTQSSRYLVKRTGEKVFLECVQDMDHENMFWYRQDPGLGLRLIYFSYDVKMKEKGDIPEGYSVSREKKERFSLILESASTNQTSMYLCASSLGVGTDTQYFGPGTRLTVL.